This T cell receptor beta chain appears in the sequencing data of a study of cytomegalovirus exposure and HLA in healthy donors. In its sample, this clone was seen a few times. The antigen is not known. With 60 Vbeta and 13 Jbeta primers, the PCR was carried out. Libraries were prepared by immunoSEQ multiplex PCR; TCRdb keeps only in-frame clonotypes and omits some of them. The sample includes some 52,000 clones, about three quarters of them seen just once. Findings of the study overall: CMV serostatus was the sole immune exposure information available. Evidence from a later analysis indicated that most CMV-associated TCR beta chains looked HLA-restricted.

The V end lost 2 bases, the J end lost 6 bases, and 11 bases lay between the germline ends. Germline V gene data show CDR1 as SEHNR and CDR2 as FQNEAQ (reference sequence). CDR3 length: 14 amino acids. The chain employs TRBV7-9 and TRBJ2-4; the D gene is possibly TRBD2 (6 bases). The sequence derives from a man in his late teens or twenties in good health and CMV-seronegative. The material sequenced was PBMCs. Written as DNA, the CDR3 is TGTGCCAGCAGCTTACCCCGGGACTTAAACATTCAGTACTTC. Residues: CASSLPRDLNIQYF.